These T cell receptor beta chains were read from a single sample in a study of CD8+ T cells in alopecia areata. The data were produced by immunoSEQ multiplex PCR, yet TCRdb's version contains in-frame clones alone and is incomplete. The repertoire holds more than 200,000 clones, with more than 60% as singletons. The sequencing used CD4+ T cells sorted from blood, collected between weeks 43 and 45, from a patient treated with tofacitinib. These TCRs come from a human donor with alopecia areata. The CDR3 runs from the conserved cysteine through the conserved F or W. A D gene is named only where the DNA matches it firmly. The size entry is marked missing in some rows and otherwise reads once, few, many or a size class.

>TRBV30|TRBD2|TRBJ2-3|.
TGTGCCTGGAACCCGGGACTAGCGAGTTCAGATACGCAGTATTTT
CAWNPGLASSDTQYF
>TRBV29-1|.|TRBJ1-2|.
TGCAGCGCTTTGACAAGTCAGGGTGGGGGCTACACCTTC
CSALTSQGGGYTF
>TRBV5-1|.|TRBJ2-7|few
TGCGCCAGCAGCTTGGAGGGCTACGAGCAGTACTTC
CASSLEGYEQYF
>TRBV30|.|TRBJ1-2|few
TGTGCCTGGAGGACTTATTCTGGCTACACCTTC
CAWRTYSGYTF
>TRBV19|TRBD2|TRBJ2-3|.
TGTGCCAGTAGTACCCTAGCGGGAGATACGCAGTATTTT
CASSTLAGDTQYF
>TRBV10-3|.|TRBJ1-2|.
TGTGCCGTCGGGACACTCCCTGACTATGGCTACACCTTC
CAVGTLPDYGYTF
>TRBV30|.|TRBJ2-1|.
TGTGCCTGGGGCAGGGCCAGCTCCTACAATGAGCAGTTCTTC
CAWGRASSYNEQFF
>TRBV30|.|TRBJ1-2|.
TGTGCCTGGAGTGTAATTTCGGTTTATGGCTACACCTTC
CAWSVISVYGYTF
>TRBV30|TRBD1|TRBJ1-2|.
TGTGCCTGGACCGTAGAGGGGGCTAGCTATGGCTACACCTTC
CAWTVEGASYGYTF
>TRBV9|.|TRBJ2-2|many
TGTGCCAGCAGCGTAGGGGCAGCATCGAACACCGGGGAGCTGTTTTTT
CASSVGAASNTGELFF
>TRBV5-1|.|TRBJ1-5|.
TGCGCCAGCAGCTTGGACGTCGGTCAGCCCCAGCATTTT
CASSLDVGQPQHF
>TRBV30|.|TRBJ1-1|.
TGTGCCTGGTCCGCCGGCGTTCAAAACGGAGCTTTCTTT
CAWSAGVQNGAFF
>TRBV2|.|TRBJ2-2|few
TGTGCCAGCAGTGACGGGGTCGCGGGGCAAGGCACCGGGGAGCTGTTTTTT
CASSDGVAGQGTGELFF
>TRBV6-5|TRBD1|TRBJ1-1|.
TGTGCCAGCAGCCCCGGGACAGTGAACACTGAAGCTTTCTTT
CASSPGTVNTEAFF
>TRBV29-1|.|TRBJ1-1|.
TGCAGCGTTGAGGGCACTGAAGCTTTCTTT
CSVEGTEAFF
>TRBV29-1|TRBD1|TRBJ2-2|.
TGCAGCGCTTCCGGACAGGTGAACACCGGGGAGCTGTTTTTT
CSASGQVNTGELFF
>TRBV4-3|.|TRBJ2-5|once
TGCGCCAGCAGCCAACAACCAGGACACGGAGAGACCCAGTACTTC
CASSQQPGHGETQYF
>TRBV7-4|TRBD2|TRBJ2-3|.
TGTGCCAGCAGCGGTCTTCCAGCGGGGGCCCTCACAGATACGCAGTATTTT
CASSGLPAGALTDTQYF
>TRBV25-1|TRBD1|TRBJ1-2|.
TGTGCCAGCAGAGGGACAGTAGACTATGGCTACACCTTC
CASRGTVDYGYTF
>TRBV29-1|.|TRBJ1-1|many
TGCAGCGCCGACTGGGGACCGAACACTGAAGCTTTCTTT
CSADWGPNTEAFF
>TRBV11-2|TRBD1|TRBJ2-7|.
TGTGCCAGCAGCCCCCTCTGGGACAGGGGTTCCCACGAGCAGTACTTC
CASSPLWDRGSHEQYF
>TRBV23-1|.|TRBJ2-5|.
TGCGCCAGCAGTCTCAGGGTGGGGGAAGAGACCCAGTACTTC
CASSLRVGEETQYF
>TRBV2|TRBD2|TRBJ2-3|.
TGTGCCAGCGGGACTAGCGGGGAGATGGCAGATACGCAGTATTTT
CASGTSGEMADTQYF
>TRBV6-5|.|TRBJ1-2|.
TGTGCCAGCAGTCCGGCGACAGGAAACTATGGCTACACCTTC
CASSPATGNYGYTF